The T cell receptor beta chain described here comes from a study of T-cell reconstitution after alpha-beta-depleted transplantation in children. Study-wide points: Expanded clones from the graft, numbering several hundred, reportedly supplied alpha-beta T cells about two months after transplant. Among T cells one year after transplant, newly produced cells accounted for most counts and diversity.

Trimming took off 5 bases at V and 0 bases at J, with 8 bases between the two ends. The CDR3 consists of 13 residues. Germline V gene sequence: CDR1 DFQATT, CDR2 SNEGSKA (reference sequence). This clonotype showed up many times. Its antigen is undetermined. Molecular barcoding with unique molecular identifiers was used for the TCRbeta library. TCRdb called the PCR reads again in MiXCR, with one record for every CDR3 protein. The profile shows about 170,000 distinct CDR3 sequences, over 8.5% of them singletons. The rearrangement joins TRBV20-1 to TRBJ2-1; D is unresolved. The sequenced sample was PBMCs, obtained before TCRalphabeta/CD19-depleted stem cell transplant. The source is a boy aged 2 to 10 with acute myeloid leukemia, due to receive a stem cell transplant. The CDR3 sequence is CSALVRSYNEQFF. The DNA of the CDR3 is TGCAGTGCTTTAGTTCGCTCCTACAATGAGCAGTTCTTC.